This is a list of T cell receptor beta chains from one sample in a study of T cell changes during pregnancy in multiple sclerosis. Profiling relied on immunoSEQ multiplex PCR, and the TCRdb table lists in-frame clones only, not all of them. The sample includes about 36,000 clones, around 93% of them seen just once. This sample comprised CD4+ T cells from peripheral blood mononuclear cells, obtained in the third trimester of pregnancy. These receptors were obtained from a female donor in good health, enrolled as a control in a pregnancy study. CDR3s include the opening cysteine and the closing phenylalanine or tryptophan. D genes are given only for firm matches. For some rows the clone size is stated as once, few or many, or as a class when expanded; others skip it.

>TRBD1|TRBJ1-6|TRBV5-4|few
TGTGCCAGCGGACGACAGGGCGGCTCCTATAATTCACCCCTCCACTTT
CASGRQGGSYNSPLHF
>.|TRBJ2-2|TRBV5-1|.
TGCGCCAGCAGCTTCGGAGCAACTCCGAACACCGGGGAGCTGTTTTTT
CASSFGATPNTGELFF
>.|TRBJ1-3|TRBV5-1|once
TGCGCCAGCAGCCTCGACACCTACGGAAACACCATATATTTT
CASSLDTYGNTIYF
>TRBD1|TRBJ1-6|TRBV29-1|.
TGCAGCGTTTCACAGGGGTGGAATAATTCACCCCTCCACTTT
CSVSQGWNNSPLHF
>.|TRBJ1-3|TRBV27|.
TGTGCCAGCAGTACCCAGGGAAGCTCTGGAAACACCATATATTTT
CASSTQGSSGNTIYF
>TRBD1|TRBJ2-2|TRBV18|.
TGTGCCAGCTCACCCGTGGGACAGGCCGGGGAGCTGTTTTTT
CASSPVGQAGELFF
>.|TRBJ2-5|TRBV4-1|once
TGCGCCAGCAGCCACGAAGCCGGGTTTCAGTACTTC
CASSHEAGFQYF
>TRBD1|TRBJ2-5|TRBV5-6|.
TGTGCCAGCAGCACCGGGACAGCGTACCAAGAGACCCAGTACTTC
CASSTGTAYQETQYF
>.|TRBJ1-2|TRBV18|.
TGTGCCAGCTCACCTTCGGGACTCCATGGCTACACCTTC
CASSPSGLHGYTF
>.|TRBJ2-7|TRBV15|.
TGTGCCACCAGCAGAGATATAAGAGGATACGAGCAGTACTTC
CATSRDIRGYEQYF
>TRBD2|TRBJ2-1|TRBV4-2|.
TGTGCCAGCAGCCAAGGTACACCGGGACTAGCGGCTGAGCAGTTCTTC
CASSQGTPGLAAEQFF
>TRBD1|TRBJ1-1|TRBV7-3|.
TGTGCCAGCAGCACAAACAGGGGGGCTGAAGCTTTCTTT
CASSTNRGAEAFF
>.|TRBJ1-4|TRBV6-6|.
TGTGCCAGCAAGGACTCAACAACTAATGAAAAACTGTTTTTT
CASKDSTTNEKLFF
>.|TRBJ1-5|TRBV5-6|.
TGTGCCAGCAGCCGGGAAAGCAATCAGCCCCAGCATTTT
CASSRESNQPQHF
>TRBD1|TRBJ1-5|TRBV7-2|.
TGTGCCAGCAGCTTGGACAGGATGAGCAATCAGCCCCAGCATTTT
CASSLDRMSNQPQHF
>TRBD2|TRBJ2-7|TRBV27|.
TGTGCCAGCAGGCTTAGCGGGGGACGGTACGAGCAGTACTTC
CASRLSGGRYEQYF
>TRBD2|TRBJ2-3|TRBV6-5|.
TGTGCCAGCTGGGGCGGGGGGACAGATACGCAGTATTTT
CASWGGGTDTQYF
>.|TRBJ2-5|TRBV10-1|.
TGCGCCACCCCAAGTGGGAAGACTAACGGGACCCAGTACTTC
CATPSGKTNGTQYF
>TRBD1|TRBJ1-4|TRBV28|.
TGTGCCAGCAGTCCGATTAGACAGGGGGCCGGGAAACTGTTTTTT
CASSPIRQGAGKLFF
>.|TRBJ2-3|TRBV7-2|.
TGTGCCAGCACTAGATATAGCGGAGTTCGGGATACGCAGTATTTT
CASTRYSGVRDTQYF
>.|TRBJ1-1|TRBV28|.
TGTGCCAGCAGTTCCTTCGGCGGGGGCTCGGCGGGCACTGAAGCTTTCTTT
CASSSFGGGSAGTEAFF
>.|TRBJ1-2|TRBV4-2|.
TGTGCCAGCAGCCCGGGAGGGCGGCAGGACTATGGCTACACCTTC
CASSPGGRQDYGYTF
>.|TRBJ1-5|TRBV29-1|.
TGCAGCGTTGGGAGGGCATTTGATCAGCCCCAGCATTTT
CSVGRAFDQPQHF
>TRBD1|TRBJ2-5|TRBV27|.
TGTGCCAGCAGTTCCCGGGACAGGGGGACATGGCAAGAGACCCAGTACTTC
CASSSRDRGTWQETQYF
>TRBD1|TRBJ1-2|TRBV18|.
TGTGCCAGCTCCCAACAGGGGGCAAAAGGAGAGAATGGCTACACCTTC
CASSQQGAKGENGYTF
>TRBD1|TRBJ2-7|TRBV2|.
TGTGCCAGCAGCGAGGACAGGGGATGGAGCGAGCAGTACTTC
CASSEDRGWSEQYF
>.|TRBJ2-5|TRBV11-2|.
TGTGCCAGCAGCTTAGATCGTTTCGGAGGGGCCCAAGAGACCCAGTACTTC
CASSLDRFGGAQETQYF
>TRBD1|TRBJ2-1|TRBV29-1|.
TGCAGCGTTGAAGGGACAGGGGCCACGGAGCAGTTCTTC
CSVEGTGATEQFF
>.|TRBJ2-7|TRBV4-1|.
TGCGCCAGCAGCCAAGGCGGGGCCGGGGGCGAGCAGTACTTC
CASSQGGAGGEQYF
>.|TRBJ2-7|TRBV19|.
TGTGCCAGTAGCTCCGCAGGGACTCGAGGCTACGAGCAGTACTTC
CASSSAGTRGYEQYF
>TRBD1|TRBJ2-7|TRBV27|.
TGTGCCAGTCGACTACCCGGGACAGGTTCCTACGAGCAGTACTTC
CASRLPGTGSYEQYF
>.|TRBJ2-1|TRBV4-3|.
TGCGCCAGCAGCCACCCTGGTGAGTCCAATGAGCAGTTCTTC
CASSHPGESNEQFF
>.|TRBJ1-1|TRBV7-2|.
TGTGCCAGCAGCTTGGGCGCGCGGGGAGCTTTCTTT
CASSLGARGAFF
>.|TRBJ1-5|TRBV19|.
TGTGCCAGTACCGGGGGGGGCTTGAGCAATCAGCCCCAGCATTTT
CASTGGGLSNQPQHF
>.|TRBJ1-1|TRBV9|.
TGTGCCAGCAGCGTAGCAGGGATGGGGGAAGCTTTCTTT
CASSVAGMGEAFF
>.|TRBJ2-5|TRBV30|.
TGTGCCTGGAGCAAACGGAGGGGCGGTGAGACCCAGTACTTC
CAWSKRRGGETQYF
>.|TRBJ2-4|TRBV7-9|once
TGTGCCAGCAGCTTAGTACGGGGACCGGGACTCAAAAACATTCAGTACTTC
CASSLVRGPGLKNIQYF
>.|TRBJ1-5|TRBV19|once
TGTGCCAGTAGTATTAAGGAGCATCAGCCCCAGCATTTT
CASSIKEHQPQHF
>TRBD1|TRBJ2-2|TRBV19|.
TGTGCCAGTAGTATACGGACAGGGACTTCCACCGGGGAGCTGTTTTTT
CASSIRTGTSTGELFF
>.|TRBJ2-1|TRBV30|once
TGTGCCTGGAGTTCCCCCAATTCGCGGGGCTCCTACAATGAGCAGTTCTTC
CAWSSPNSRGSYNEQFF
>.|TRBJ2-5|TRBV10-3|.
TGTGCCATCGCCTCCGGTCCCGCGGGGGAGACCCAGTACTTC
CAIASGPAGETQYF